Below, 17 T cell receptor beta chains from the same sample are listed, as sequenced in a study of OX40 agonist ivuxolimab in advanced cancers. Profiling relied on immunoSEQ multiplex PCR, and the TCRdb table lists in-frame clones only, not all of them. The sample gives about 26,000 clones, 85% to 90% of which show up once; less than 25% is in the top ten. The sequences come from CD4+ or CD8+ T cells sorted from blood, collected in a trial of the OX40 agonist ivuxolimab. The receptor set was obtained from an adult with an advanced solid tumor such as melanoma, head and neck, liver or kidney cancer.

CDR3 region: CASSRGTSPADTQYF. CDR3 DNA: TGTGCCAGCAGCCGGGGGACTAGCCCGGCAGATACGCAGTATTTT. The J gene is TRBJ2-3, the V gene TRBV9; 9 bases fit TRBD2. J lost 4 bases, V lost 4 bases, and 7 bases had no gene match. Germline CDR1 is SGDLS and CDR2 is YYNGEE. The CDR3 is made up of 15 amino acids. The full variable domain, in which reference TRBV9 and TRBJ2-3 provide the parts outside the CDR3, is DSGVTQTPKHLITATGQRVTLRCSPRSGDLSVYWYQQSLDQGLQFLIQYYNGEERAKGNILERFSAQQFPDLHSELNLSSLELGDSALYFCASSRGTSPADTQYFGPGTRLTVL.

The rearrangement links TRBV27 to TRBJ2-1, with D possibly being TRBD1 (6 bases). CDR1 MNHEY and CDR2 SMNVEV come from the germline V gene (reference sequence). The CDR3 is 15 amino acids. The V and J ends lost 1 base and 5 bases respectively, with 12 bases between them. CDR3 coding DNA: TGTGCCAGCAGTTTATGGGGGCCATCCGACAATGAGCAGTTCTTC. Translation gives CASSLWGPSDNEQFF.

The J gene is TRBJ2-7, the V gene TRBV4-2, with TRBD2 matching over 9 bases. Germline V CDR1 and CDR2: LGHNA, YNFKEQ. The CDR3 extends over 15 amino acids. V was clipped by 3 bases and J by 0 bases; unmatched bases: 3. CDR3: CASSQTSGLSYEQYF. CDR3 sequence (DNA): TGTGCCAGCAGCCAGACTAGCGGCCTCTCCTACGAGCAGTACTTC.

This clone was counted a single time. The chain has TRBV9 and TRBJ2-7, with D tentatively TRBD1 (5 bases). Germline CDR1 SGDLS, CDR2 YYNGEE. The CDR3 is 19 amino acids. Trimming removed 0 bases at V and 3 bases at J, with 25 bases between. The CDR3 nucleotides are TGTGCCAGCAGCGTAGGGGGATTAAGGGGATTCACCCCTTACTACGAGCAGTACTTC. Residues: CASSVGGLRGFTPYYEQYF.

The chain combines TRBV19 with TRBJ2-7, with D possibly TRBD2 on 6 matching bases. The germline V gene has CDR1 LNHDA and CDR2 SQIVND (reference sequence). This CDR3 region has 16 residues. Deletions cut 0 bases from V and 2 bases from J, with 14 bases between. CDR3 DNA sequence: TGTGCCAGTAGTATAGATCTTTTTAGCGGACCCTACGAGCAGTACTTC. As protein: CASSIDLFSGPYEQYF.

The genes are TRBV7-9 and TRBJ2-7; unclear D gene. Germline assignment: CDR1 SEHNR and CDR2 FQNEAQ (reference sequence). The CDR3 is made up of 12 amino acids. V was trimmed by 4 bases and J by 0 bases, leaving 4 bases between them. CDR3 nucleotides: TGTGCCAGCAGCTCATACTCCTACGAGCAGTACTTC. This encodes CASSSYSYEQYF. Looking up the rest from reference TRBV7-9 and TRBJ2-7 gives the full variable domain: DTGVSQNPRHKITKRGQNVTFRCDPISEHNRLYWYRQTLGQGPEFLTYFQNEAQLEKSRLLSDRFSAERPKGSFSTLEIQRTEQGDSAMYLCASSSYSYEQYFGPGTRLTVT.

This chain connects TRBV27 to TRBJ2-3; D uncertain. Germline CDR1 and CDR2: MNHEY and SMNVEV (reference sequence). The CDR3 contains 15 residues. V was cut by 6 bases and J by 0 bases, with 13 bases left in between. The CDR3 loop is CASSPEEASTDTQYF. DNA of the CDR3: TGTGCCAGCAGCCCCGAAGAAGCTAGCACAGATACGCAGTATTTT.

The V call is TRBV28, the J call TRBJ1-1; no reliable D call. CDR1 is MDHEN and CDR2 is SYDVKM in the germline V gene. The CDR3 has 12 amino acids. Trimming removed 3 bases from V and 7 bases from J, with 9 bases in between. The CDR3 protein is CASSFSDLEAFF. The CDR3 bases are TGTGCCAGCAGTTTTAGTGATCTTGAAGCTTTCTTT.

This sequence joins TRBV6-1 and TRBJ2-7; TRBD1 matches at 7 bases. V gave up 1 base and J gave up 0 bases; unmatched junction bases: 3. Germline assignment: CDR1 MNHNS and CDR2 SASEGT. This CDR3 spans 15 amino acids. CDR3 loop: CASSEEQGSSYEQYF. DNA of the CDR3: TGTGCCAGCAGTGAAGAACAGGGGAGCTCCTACGAGCAGTACTTC.

The gene calls are TRBV2 and TRBJ2-4, with D perhaps TRBD2 (6 bases). Deletions cut 7 bases from V and 5 bases from J, with 9 bases between. The CDR3 extends over 12 amino acids. Germline CDR1 SNHLY, CDR2 FYNNEI. CDR3 region: CASKGTQNIQYF. Written as DNA, the CDR3 is TGTGCCAGCAAGGGGACTCAAAACATTCAGTACTTC.

V usage is TRBV4-2 and J usage is TRBJ1-5, with D unclear. V was trimmed by 1 base and J by 1 base, leaving 11 bases between them. From germline, CDR1 is LGHNA and CDR2 YNFKEQ. This CDR3 is 16 amino acids long. The CDR3 spells CASSQAEYTSNQPQHF. The CDR3 DNA sequence: TGTGCCAGCAGCCAAGCGGAGTATACGAGCAATCAGCCCCAGCATTTT.

The rearrangement uses TRBV7-9 and TRBJ1-5, with D hard to call. The CDR3 loop spans 17 amino acids. Germline V gene data show CDR1 as SEHNR and CDR2 as FQNEAQ (reference sequence). Trimming removed 3 bases from V and 0 bases from J, with 15 bases in between. CDR3 in amino acids: CASSFDFDPYSNQPQHF. The CDR3 nucleotides are TGTGCCAGCAGCTTCGACTTCGACCCCTATAGCAATCAGCCCCAGCATTTT.

This clone is deemed medium-sized. V gene TRBV7-8 combines with J gene TRBJ1-1; D is ambiguous. CDR1 is SGHVS, CDR2 FQNEAQ, per germline. V was clipped by 0 bases and J by 1 base, with 9 bases between them. The CDR3 is made up of 15 amino acids. The CDR3: CASSLAVLRNTEAFF. The CDR3 DNA reads TGTGCCAGCAGCTTAGCCGTACTCAGGAACACTGAAGCTTTCTTT. Using reference TRBV7-8 and TRBJ1-1 for the parts outside the CDR3, the full variable domain is GAGVSQSPRYKVAKRGQDVALRCDPISGHVSLFWYQQALGQGPEFLTYFQNEAQLDKSGLPSDRFFAERPEGSVSTLKIQRTQQEDSAVYLCASSLAVLRNTEAFFGQGTRLTVV.

This chain links TRBV23-1 with TRBJ1-5; no clear D. TRBV23-1 is known as an ORF, though its function is uncertain. The CDR3 spans 17 residues. Trimming removed 4 bases from V and 5 bases from J, with 21 bases in between. Written as DNA, the CDR3 is TGCGCCAGCAGTCTCCCTTGGTGGCCAGGTGGGGATCAGCCCCAGCATTTT. Its protein product is CASSLPWWPGGDQPQHF.

In DNA form, the CDR3 reads TGCAGTGCTAGAGCGGGAGAGACCCAGTACTTC. It is translated as CSARAGETQYF. The chain joins TRBV20-1 to TRBJ2-5, with D unclear. CDR3 length equals 11 residues. CDR1 is DFQATT, CDR2 SNEGSKA, per germline (reference sequence). V lost 1 base and J lost 4, with 4 bases in between.

This clone was detected only a few times. The chain has TRBV6-1 and TRBJ1-3; the D gene is possibly TRBD1 (5 bases). V dropped 6 bases and J dropped 4 bases, with 16 bases sitting between them. The CDR3 runs 15 residues. Looked up from germline, CDR1 is MNHNS and CDR2 is SASEGT. As DNA, the CDR3 is TGTGCCAGCAGAAGAAGTCCTGAGGGGGGAAACACCATATATTTT. Translating gives CASRRSPEGGNTIYF.

The rearrangement joins TRBV30 to TRBJ1-5, with D tentatively TRBD1 (6 bases). Trimming took 3 bases from V and 6 from J, leaving 15 bases between them. The germline gives CDR1 GTSNPN, CDR2 SVGIG (reference sequence). The CDR3 spans 14 residues. The CDR3 nucleotides are TGTGCCTGGAGACATCAGGGGATCGGTCAGCCCCAGCATTTT. Translating it yields CAWRHQGIGQPQHF.